Here is one T cell receptor (beta chain) with its context. The sample comes from a study of blood T cell repertoires in COVID-19. Looking at the study overall: T cells, B-cell-depleted T cells, or PBMCs supplied cDNA or gDNA.

The method was immunoSEQ multiplex PCR; TCRdb's version includes in-frame clones alone and lacks a portion of them. The data show about 220,000 clones, over 75% seen once. This CDR3 spans 15 amino acids. Looked up from germline, CDR1 is SQVTM and CDR2 is ANQGSEA. The V gene end was trimmed by 6 bases and the J gene end by 0 bases; junction bases not matched to a gene: 10. The sequenced sample consisted of peripheral blood. The V gene is TRBV29-1, the J gene TRBJ2-7; 8 nucleotides align to TRBD1. The TCR was taken from a human donor in a cohort sampled during active COVID-19. Here the CDR3 reads CSVVRTGRSSYEQYF. CDR3 bases: TGCAGCGTGGTAAGGACAGGGAGGAGCTCCTACGAGCAGTACTTC.